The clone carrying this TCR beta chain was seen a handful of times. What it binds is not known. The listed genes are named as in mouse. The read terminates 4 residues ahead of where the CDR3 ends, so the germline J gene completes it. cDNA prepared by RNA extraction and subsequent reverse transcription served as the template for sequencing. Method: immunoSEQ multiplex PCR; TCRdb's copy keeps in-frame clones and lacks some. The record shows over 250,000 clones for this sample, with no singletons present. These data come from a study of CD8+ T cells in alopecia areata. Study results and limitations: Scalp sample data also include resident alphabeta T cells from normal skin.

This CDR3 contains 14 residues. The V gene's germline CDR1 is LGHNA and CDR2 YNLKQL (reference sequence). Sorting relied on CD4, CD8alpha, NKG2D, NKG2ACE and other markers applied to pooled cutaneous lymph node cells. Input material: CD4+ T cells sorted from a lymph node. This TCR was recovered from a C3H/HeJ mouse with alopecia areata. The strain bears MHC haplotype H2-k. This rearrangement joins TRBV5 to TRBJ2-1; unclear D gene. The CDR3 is CASSQDRSRAEQFF. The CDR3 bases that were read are TGTGCCAGCAGCCAAGATAGGTCCAGGGCT.